This T cell receptor (beta chain) was profiled in a study of control samples from healthy donors and cancer patients. Profiling relied on immunoSEQ multiplex PCR, and the TCRdb table lists in-frame clones only, not all of them. The table lists fewer than 200,000 clones, 90% to 95% of them singletons, with approximately 4% in the top ten. V was cut by 6 bases and J by 3 bases, with 17 bases left in between. CDR1 and CDR2 (germline): MNHEY, SVGAGI. CDR3 length: 15 amino acids. The chain has TRBV6-5 and TRBJ1-2; D unresolved. The origin of this receptor is an older woman in good health. The sequencing input was blood. The CDR3 region is CASRYPLGQDYGYTF. CDR3 nucleotide sequence: TGTGCCAGCAGATATCCCCTCGGGCAGGACTATGGCTACACCTTC.